The 19 T cell receptor beta chains below were found in one sample sequenced in a study of blood T cell repertoires in COVID-19. Profiling relied on immunoSEQ multiplex PCR, and the TCRdb table lists in-frame clones only, not all of them. There are roughly 200,000 clones in the sample; about 85% occur only once, and roughly 20% lies in the top ten. The specimen sequenced was peripheral blood. The receptors were gathered from a human donor in a cohort sampled during active COVID-19.

In this sample, this clone turned up once. This rearrangement joins TRBV5-1 to TRBJ1-1; D remains ambiguous. Germline lookup yields CDR1 SGHRS and CDR2 YFSETQ. The CDR3 covers 15 residues. Trimming left V 4 bases short and J 6 bases short, with 19 bases between. CDR3 sequence: CASSPRASRFAEAFF. In DNA form, the CDR3 reads TGCGCCAGCAGCCCGAGGGCGAGTAGGTTTGCTGAAGCTTTCTTT.

V and J are TRBV4-1 and TRBJ2-3, with TRBD2 matching over 9 bases. Per germline, CDR1 MGHRA and CDR2 YSYEKL. This CDR3 spans 15 amino acids. V gave up 2 bases and J gave up 6 bases; unmatched junction bases: 6. The CDR3 DNA is TGCGCCAGCAGCCAAACGCGGGGGGGCGGGGATACGCAGTATTTT. Protein sequence: CASSQTRGGGDTQYF.

In this sample, this clone is medium-sized. The genes are TRBV18 and TRBJ1-3, with 9 bases matching TRBD1. The V segment lost 5 bases and the J segment 1 base; nucleotides outside the gene matches: 9. The CDR3 spans 17 residues. Germline V gene data show CDR1 as KGHSH and CDR2 as LQKENI. Here the CDR3 DNA reads TGTGCCAGCTCAGCCCGAACAGGGGGCCAGTCTGGAAACACCATATATTTT. It codes for CASSARTGGQSGNTIYF.

The chain has TRBV19 and TRBJ2-1, with D tentatively TRBD1 (6 bases). Germline V gene lookup returns CDR1 LNHDA and CDR2 SQIVND (reference sequence). The V and J ends lost 5 bases and 8 bases respectively, with 16 bases between them. The CDR3 sequence is 14 residues long. CDR3 residues: CASSPQQGRDEQFF. The CDR3 DNA follows: TGTGCCAGTAGTCCACAACAGGGACGCGATGAGCAGTTCTTC.

This clone was counted a single time. The chain recombines TRBV19 with TRBJ2-2; the match to TRBD2 covers 10 bases. The CDR3 contains 14 residues. Trimming removed 4 bases from V and 9 bases from J; junction bases left unmatched: 5. The germline gives CDR1 LNHDA, CDR2 SQIVND (reference sequence). As DNA, the CDR3 is TGTGCCAGTAGTAAGCGGGAGGGTAGTCGGGAGCTGTTTTTT. Translation: CASSKREGSRELFF.

This clone has only one observation. The chain couples TRBV19 to TRBJ2-3, with TRBD2 matching 12 bases. This CDR3 comprises 15 residues. In germline, CDR1 is LNHDA, CDR2 SQIVND (reference sequence). V lost 5 bases and J lost 5; bases outside the gene matches: 5. CDR3 region: CASSPSSGREDTQYF. CDR3 nucleotides: TGTGCCAGTAGTCCATCTAGCGGGAGGGAAGATACGCAGTATTTT.

This clone was seen a single time. The V and J genes are TRBV5-1 and TRBJ1-2; D not resolved. Germline CDR1 is SGHRS and CDR2 is YFSETQ. Trimming shortened V by 0 bases and J by 4 bases, and 7 bases separated the two germline ends. The CDR3 runs 13 residues. CDR3 DNA: TGCGCCAGCAGCTTGGGCCAGTCCTATGGCTACACCTTC. Amino acids: CASSLGQSYGYTF. Full variable domain (remainder filled in from reference TRBV5-1 and TRBJ1-2): KAGVTQTPRYLIKTRGQQVTLSCSPISGHRSVSWYQQTPGQGLQFLFEYFSETQRNKGNFPGRFSGRQFSNSRSEMNVSTLELGDSALYLCASSLGQSYGYTFGSGTRLTVV.

The table lists this clone with a count of one. In nucleotides, the CDR3 is TGTGCCAGCAGTTTAGCGGTAAACTATGGCTACACCTTC. This encodes CASSLAVNYGYTF. V and J are TRBV27 and TRBJ1-2; unclear D gene. The CDR3 consists of 13 residues. Trimming removed 2 bases at V and 2 bases at J, with 6 bases between. CDR1 and CDR2 (germline): MNHEY, SMNVEV (reference sequence).

This chain joins TRBV25-1 and TRBJ1-2, with 7 bases matching TRBD1. The V gene end was trimmed by 2 bases and the J gene end by 4 bases; junction bases not matched to a gene: 4. The V gene's germline CDR1 is MGHDK and CDR2 SYGVNS. This CDR3 region has 14 residues. The CDR3 region is CASSEQGGSYGYTF. CDR3 bases: TGTGCCAGCAGTGAACAAGGGGGCAGCTATGGCTACACCTTC.

The rearrangement uses TRBV6-2 or TRBV6-3 and TRBJ1-5; D perhaps matches TRBD1 (5 bases). The CDR3 runs to 16 residues. V was pared by 2 bases and J by 0 bases, with 11 bases between. Germline V gene data show CDR1 as MNHEY and CDR2 as SVGEGT. The CDR3 region has the DNA TGTGCCAGCAGTTACCTTGGAGGGGTTAGCAATCAGCCCCAGCATTTT. It specifies CASSYLGGVSNQPQHF.

The J gene is TRBJ1-5, the V gene TRBV18; 7 nucleotides match TRBD1. Germline V CDR1 and CDR2: KGHSH, LQKENI. After removal of 6 bases from V and 2 bases from J, the junction contained 4 bases not matched to a gene. There are 14 residues in the CDR3. CDR3 bases: TGTGCCAGCTCCGCTGGACAGGGCAATCAGCCCCAGCATTTT. It codes for CASSAGQGNQPQHF.

This chain connects TRBV7-8 to TRBJ2-5, with 14 positions matching TRBD2. This CDR3 has 18 amino acids. The V segment lost 5 bases and the J segment 3 bases; nucleotides outside the gene matches: 11. Germline V CDR1 and CDR2: SGHVS, FQNEAQ. This chain's CDR3 is CASSAGTSGRGNKETQYF. CDR3 in DNA: TGTGCCAGCAGCGCCGGGACTAGCGGGAGAGGGAATAAAGAGACCCAGTACTTC.

The gene calls are TRBV3-1 (or the pseudogene TRBV3-2) and TRBJ1-1; no clear D gene. Germline loops: CDR1 LGHDT, CDR2 YNNKEL (reference sequence). The CDR3 is 14 residues long. Trimming took 4 bases from V and 0 from J, leaving 9 bases between them. The CDR3 DNA reads TGTGCCAGCAGCCGGGCCCAAGTGAACACTGAAGCTTTCTTT. Translation: CASSRAQVNTEAFF.

This chain links TRBV19 with TRBJ2-1; 12 nucleotides line up with TRBD2. CDR1 LNHDA and CDR2 SQIVND come from the germline V gene (reference sequence). There are 15 residues in the CDR3. V shed 5 bases and J 4 bases; nucleotides not matched to a gene: 3. The CDR3: CASSPLAGGYNEQFF. CDR3 sequence (DNA): TGTGCCAGTAGTCCACTAGCGGGGGGATACAATGAGCAGTTCTTC.

The chain employs TRBV6-5 and TRBJ2-2; D unresolved. Germline loops: CDR1 MNHEY, CDR2 SVGAGI. The CDR3 covers 15 residues. The V gene lost 10 bases and the J gene lost 4 bases, with 19 bases spanning the gap. The CDR3, as DNA: TGTGCCACTATCCCCCGTCCTACCGGCACCGGGGAGCTGTTTTTT. Translated, it gives CATIPRPTGTGELFF.

This chain's CDR3 is CASVERPRATDTQYF. As DNA, the CDR3 is TGTGCCAGCGTCGAGCGGCCAAGAGCCACAGATACGCAGTATTTT. The chain links TRBV2 to TRBJ2-3; a possible D gene is TRBD2 (5 bases). Germline V gene lookup returns CDR1 SNHLY and CDR2 FYNNEI. CDR3 length: 15 residues. Trimming removed 8 bases from V and 2 bases from J, with 17 bases in between.

In this sample, this clone turned up once. The chain links TRBV5-1 to TRBJ1-6; D gene uncertain. The ends were cut back, 0 bases at V and 6 bases at J, with 19 bases in the middle. This CDR3 comprises 18 residues. Germline V gene sequence: CDR1 SGHRS, CDR2 YFSETQ. CDR3 sequence (DNA): TGCGCCAGCAGCTTGGGAATCGGCGCGGGGATCATTAATTCACCCCTCCACTTT. Translated: CASSLGIGAGIINSPLHF.

This clone was observed a handful of times. The rearrangement uses TRBV14 and TRBJ1-6; D remains unclear. CDR1 is SGHDN, CDR2 FVKESK, per germline. This CDR3 is built from 15 residues. Trimming took 4 bases from V and 0 from J, leaving 7 bases between them. Written as DNA, the CDR3 is TGTGCCAGCAGCCCCGGCGGCTCCTATAATTCACCCCTCCACTTT. Amino acids: CASSPGGSYNSPLHF. Looking up the rest from reference TRBV14 and TRBJ1-6 gives the full variable domain: EAGVTQFPSHSVIEKGQTVTLRCDPISGHDNLYWYRRVMGKEIKFLLHFVKESKQDESGMPNNRFLAERTGGTYSTLKVQPAELEDSGVYFCASSPGGSYNSPLHFGNGTRLTVT.

The sample holds many counts of this clone. The chain links TRBV6-6 to TRBJ1-2; 7 nucleotides agree with TRBD1. CDR1 is MNHNY, CDR2 SVGAGI, per germline (reference sequence). The J segment lost 4 bases and the V segment lost 8 bases, leaving 7 bases of the junction unmatched. The length of the CDR3 is 13 residues. The CDR3, as DNA: TGTGCCAGCGTCAGGGGGTTGGTCTATGGCTACACCTTC. Translation gives CASVRGLVYGYTF.